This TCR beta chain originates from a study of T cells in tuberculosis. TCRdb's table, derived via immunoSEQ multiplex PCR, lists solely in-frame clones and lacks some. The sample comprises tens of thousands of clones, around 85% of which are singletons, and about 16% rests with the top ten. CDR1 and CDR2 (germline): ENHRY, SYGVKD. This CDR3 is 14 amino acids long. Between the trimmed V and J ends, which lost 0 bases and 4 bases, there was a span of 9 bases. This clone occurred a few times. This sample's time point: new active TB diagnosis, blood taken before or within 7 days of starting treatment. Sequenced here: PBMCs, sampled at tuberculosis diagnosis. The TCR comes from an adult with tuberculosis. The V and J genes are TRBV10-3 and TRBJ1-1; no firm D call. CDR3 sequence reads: CAISESRESTEAFF. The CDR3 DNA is TGTGCCATCAGTGAGTCTCGGGAGAGCACTGAAGCTTTCTTT.